This passage covers 31 T cell receptor beta chains from one sample sequenced in a study of early T cells in non-severe SARS-CoV-2 infection. Using its own MiXCR run on the 5' RACE reads, TCRdb lists one record per CDR3 protein. Of roughly 56,000 distinct CDR3 sequences in the sample, less than 15% were seen once. Sample: whole blood, taken at baseline. The receptors were sampled from an adult who was a healthcare worker with PCR-confirmed SARS-CoV-2 infection or an uninfected control (not recorded which).

This clonotype was observed a few times. This sequence joins TRBV20-1 and TRBJ2-2, with 9 bases that match TRBD1. The CDR3 contains 14 residues. J lost 7 bases, V lost 3 bases, and 6 bases had no gene match. CDR1 is DFQATT and CDR2 is SNEGSKA in the germline V gene (reference sequence). The CDR3 is CSASTSGQGGELFF. CDR3 nucleotide sequence: TGCAGTGCTAGCACCTCGGGACAGGGCGGGGAGCTGTTTTTT.

The table lists this clonotype with many counts. This chain joins TRBV7-8 and TRBJ2-2; weak D call: TRBD2 (6 bases). The germline gives CDR1 SGHVS, CDR2 FQNEAQ. The CDR3 extends over 15 amino acids. V was cut by 7 bases and J by 5 bases, with 17 bases left in between. CDR3 sequence: CASNPNPRGTGELFF. The CDR3 coding sequence is TGTGCCAGCAACCCCAATCCCCGGGGGACCGGGGAGCTGTTTTTT.

In its sample, this clonotype was seen a few times. The J gene is TRBJ2-7, the V gene TRBV7-9, with 13 bases matching TRBD2. From germline, CDR1 is SEHNR and CDR2 FQNEAQ (reference sequence). V shed 5 bases and J 6 bases; nucleotides not matched to a gene: 7. The CDR3 totals 15 residues. For the CDR3, the DNA is TGTGCCAGCAGCCCATGGACTAGCGGGAGTGTCGAGCAGTACTTC. It translates to CASSPWTSGSVEQYF.

This clonotype has a handful of counts. The chain carries TRBV27 and TRBJ2-2; TRBD1 or TRBD2 may be the D gene (5 bases each). The CDR3 totals 13 residues. Per the germline V gene, CDR1 is MNHEY and CDR2 is SMNVEV (reference sequence). Trimming removed 7 bases from V and 7 bases from J, with 13 bases in between. CDR3 DNA: TGTGCCAGCAAAACAGGCGAGGGCGGGGAGCTGTTTTTT. Protein sequence: CASKTGEGGELFF.

The V and J genes are TRBV20-1 and TRBJ1-1, with 8 positions matching TRBD1. V trimming: 6 bases; J trimming: 2 bases; junction bases outside the gene matches: 8. In germline, CDR1 is DFQATT, CDR2 SNEGSKA (reference sequence). CDR3 length: 14 amino acids. Here the CDR3 DNA reads TGCAGTGCCGACGACAGGGGACGAAACACTGAAGCTTTCTTT. It specifies CSADDRGRNTEAFF.

This clonotype was counted between two and nine times. The chain links TRBV7-9 to TRBJ2-3, with TRBD2 identical over 7 bases. Germline V gene lookup returns CDR1 SEHNR and CDR2 FQNEAQ (reference sequence). The V segment lost 0 bases and the J segment 1 base; nucleotides outside the gene matches: 7. This CDR3 comprises 17 residues. CDR3 loop: CASSLASGAARTDTQYF. The DNA of the CDR3 is TGTGCCAGCAGCTTAGCGAGCGGGGCAGCCCGCACAGATACGCAGTATTTT.

This chain uses TRBV20-1 with TRBJ2-7; 8 nucleotides match TRBD1. Germline loops: CDR1 DFQATT, CDR2 SNEGSKA (reference sequence). Trimming removed 0 bases from V and 5 bases from J; junction bases left unmatched: 6. The CDR3 is 14 residues long. CDR3 nucleotides: TGCAGTGCTAGAGACGCCAGGGGGCCGGACGAGCAGTACTTC. It specifies CSARDARGPDEQYF.

The gene calls are TRBV29-1 and TRBJ2-1; possible D gene TRBD1, 7 bases. Trimming shortened V by 3 bases and J by 4 bases, and 19 bases separated the two germline ends. The germline V gene encodes CDR1 SQVTM and CDR2 ANQGSEA. The CDR3 extends over 16 amino acids. The CDR3 DNA follows: TGCAGCGTTGAGGATGGAGGGGGCTCTTTATACAATGAGCAGTTCTTC. It specifies CSVEDGGGSLYNEQFF.

This clonotype was recorded at least ten times. The V gene is TRBV7-9, the J gene TRBJ2-2; TRBD2 agrees at 14 bases. J was trimmed by 3 bases and V by 5 bases; bases with no gene match: 8. Germline loops: CDR1 SEHNR, CDR2 FQNEAQ (reference sequence). The CDR3 has 18 residues. The CDR3 sequence: CASSPPGLAGVYTGELFF. The CDR3 DNA reads TGTGCCAGCAGCCCACCGGGACTAGCGGGAGTCTACACCGGGGAGCTGTTTTTT.

This chain joins TRBV18 and TRBJ2-5, with D perhaps being TRBD1 or TRBD2 (5 bases each). Trimming stripped 6 bases from V and 5 bases from J, with 7 bases between. Per germline, CDR1 KGHSH and CDR2 LQKENI. CDR3 size: 11 residues. CDR3: CASSGEETQYF. The CDR3 region has the DNA TGTGCCAGCTCGGGGGAGGAGACCCAGTACTTC.

V gene TRBV18 combines with J gene TRBJ2-7, with a tentative D call TRBD2 (7 bases). V gave up 2 bases and J gave up 10 bases, with 30 bases separating them. This CDR3 is 18 amino acids long. In germline, CDR1 is KGHSH, CDR2 LQKENI. The DNA of the CDR3 is TGTGCCAGCTCACCAACTGGGGGCCTAGGGACTACCCGGGGAGAACAGTACTTC. Its translation is CASSPTGGLGTTRGEQYF.

The chain joins TRBV10-3 to TRBJ2-2; D perhaps matches TRBD2 (6 bases). From germline, CDR1 is ENHRY and CDR2 SYGVKD. There are 17 residues in the CDR3. Trimming removed 0 bases at V and 2 bases at J, with 13 bases between. The CDR3 DNA follows: TGTGCCATCAGTGAGTCTACCGGGAGTTTCAACACCGGGGAGCTGTTTTTT. It encodes CAISESTGSFNTGELFF.

In this sample, this clonotype turned up many times. The genes are TRBV2 and TRBJ2-1, with D possibly TRBD2 on 5 matching bases. Germline CDR1 and CDR2: SNHLY and FYNNEI. The V end was cut by 2 bases, the J end by 4 bases, with 12 bases between. This CDR3 is built from 15 residues. CDR3 coding DNA: TGTGCCAGCAGTGAACAAGCGGCTGGTTACAATGAGCAGTTCTTC. Protein product: CASSEQAAGYNEQFF. The full variable domain, with the rest looked up from reference TRBV2 and TRBJ2-1, is EPEVTQTPSHQVTQMGQEVILRCVPISNHLYFYWYRQILGQKVEFLVSFYNNEISEKSEIFDDQFSVERPDGSNFTLKIRSTKLEDSAMYFCASSEQAAGYNEQFFGPGTRLTVL.

This sequence joins TRBV28 and TRBJ2-3, with a tentative D call TRBD1 (6 bases). Germline-derived CDR1 and CDR2 are MDHEN and SYDVKM. This CDR3 has 15 amino acids. V was cut by 3 bases and J by 4 bases, with 14 bases left in between. In nucleotides, the CDR3 is TGTGCCAGCAGTTTTACAGGGCTAATCGCAGATACGCAGTATTTT. This translates into CASSFTGLIADTQYF.

The V call is TRBV6-6, the J call TRBJ1-3; no clear D. Trimming shortened V by 7 bases and J by 1 base, and 11 bases separated the two germline ends. CDR3 length: 14 amino acids. From germline, CDR1 is MNHNY and CDR2 SVGAGI (reference sequence). The CDR3 here is CASTTGVSGNTIYF. The CDR3 DNA is TGTGCCAGCACCACTGGCGTTTCTGGAAACACCATATATTTT.

The chain uses TRBV4-2 and TRBJ2-7; no firm D call. Germline lookup yields CDR1 LGHNA and CDR2 YNFKEQ. The CDR3 is made up of 15 amino acids. Deletions cut 1 base from V and 2 bases from J, with 12 bases between. The DNA of the CDR3 is TGTGCCAGCAGCCAAGGGACCCTCGAAACCTACGAGCAGTACTTC. Its protein is CASSQGTLETYEQYF.

This clonotype has just a few counts. The rearrangement joins TRBV20-1 to TRBJ2-7, with D perhaps matching TRBD1 or TRBD2 (5 bases each). Germline lookup yields CDR1 DFQATT and CDR2 SNEGSKA (reference sequence). Trimming shortened V by 6 bases and J by 5 bases, and 14 bases separated the two germline ends. The CDR3 covers 12 residues. Here the CDR3 reads CSAGLDKNEQYF. The CDR3 DNA is TGCAGTGCCGGACTGGACAAAAACGAGCAGTACTTC.

The rearrangement joins TRBV4-2 to TRBJ1-1; D unresolved. Trimming removed 1 base at V and 1 base at J, with 4 bases between. CDR3 length: 13 amino acids. CDR1 is LGHNA, CDR2 YNFKEQ, per germline. CDR3 loop: CASSQATNTEAFF. In DNA form, the CDR3 reads TGTGCCAGCAGCCAAGCCACGAACACTGAAGCTTTCTTT.

The rearrangement joins TRBV7-9 to TRBJ2-7, with TRBD1 as a possible D gene (6 bases). This CDR3 contains 12 residues. Germline V gene sequence: CDR1 SEHNR, CDR2 FQNEAQ (reference sequence). V was clipped by 6 bases and J by 3 bases, with 9 bases between them. This chain's CDR3 is CASSQGIYEQYF. The CDR3 bases are TGTGCCAGCAGTCAGGGGATCTACGAGCAGTACTTC.

In this sample, this clonotype turned up a few times. This sequence joins TRBV5-1 and TRBJ2-2; 8 nucleotides align to TRBD1. This CDR3 is built from 17 residues. Germline lookup yields CDR1 SGHRS and CDR2 YFSETQ. With V trimmed by 2 bases and J by 1 base, 7 bases remained unmatched. Here the CDR3 DNA reads TGCGCCAGCAGCTTAATTCCCGGACAGGGGAACACCGGGGAGCTGTTTTTT. It translates to CASSLIPGQGNTGELFF.

This clonotype turned up a few times. The V and J genes are TRBV28 and TRBJ2-2, with D perhaps matching TRBD2 (6 bases). The CDR3 sequence is 19 residues long. Trimming removed 3 bases from V and 5 bases from J, with 25 bases in between. Germline-derived CDR1 and CDR2 are MDHEN and SYDVKM. CDR3 protein: CASSFSWTSGVGDTGELFF. CDR3 DNA sequence: TGTGCCAGCAGTTTTAGTTGGACATCGGGAGTAGGTGATACCGGGGAGCTGTTTTTT.

The table lists this clonotype with many counts. This rearrangement joins TRBV29-1 to TRBJ2-7, with D possibly being TRBD2 (6 bases). V gave up 8 bases and J gave up 7 bases, with 15 bases separating them. The CDR3 has 11 residues. Germline lookup yields CDR1 SQVTM and CDR2 ANQGSEA. CDR3 sequence reads: CSSSWGEEQYF. DNA of the CDR3: TGCAGCTCCAGTTGGGGGGAAGAGCAGTACTTC.

This clonotype has a count of ten or more. The CDR3 DNA reads as TGTGCCAGCAGCTTTTCATGTCAGAGCTCCTACGAGCAGTACTTC. Its protein is CASSFSCQSSYEQYF. The chain uses TRBV7-9 and TRBJ2-7; no clear D gene. The CDR3 extends over 15 amino acids. V was shortened by 3 bases and J by 0 bases, with 12 bases between the two germline ends. CDR1 SEHNR and CDR2 FQNEAQ come from the germline V gene (reference sequence).

The table lists this clonotype with a few counts. V gene TRBV5-1 combines with J gene TRBJ2-1; D is unresolved. This CDR3 comprises 14 residues. Trimming left V 2 bases short and J 3 bases short, with 9 bases between. CDR1 and CDR2 from the germline V gene are SGHRS and YFSETQ. The CDR3 loop reads CASSLGNSYNEQFF. The CDR3 DNA is TGCGCCAGCAGCTTAGGGAATAGCTACAATGAGCAGTTCTTC.

This clonotype was seen more than once but under ten times. This chain uses TRBV10-2 with TRBJ2-6, with a possible D match to TRBD1 (5 bases). This CDR3 is built from 16 residues. V was cut by 2 bases and J by 1 base, with 9 bases left in between. Looked up from germline, CDR1 is WSHSY and CDR2 is SAAADI. The CDR3 coding sequence is TGCGCCAGCAGTGAGGGACACCCGTCTGGGGCCAACGTCCTGACTTTC. Translated: CASSEGHPSGANVLTF.

This clonotype was recorded at least ten times. V usage is TRBV20-1 and J usage is TRBJ2-7, with 13 nucleotides matching TRBD2. From germline, CDR1 is DFQATT and CDR2 SNEGSKA (reference sequence). The CDR3 has 17 residues. V gave up 6 bases and J gave up 0 bases; unmatched junction bases: 11. The CDR3 sequence is CSASGTSGTVSSYEQYF. CDR3 bases: TGCAGTGCATCCGGGACTAGCGGGACGGTAAGCTCCTACGAGCAGTACTTC.

The sample holds many counts of this clonotype. V usage is TRBV19 and J usage is TRBJ2-1, with TRBD2 as a possible D gene (6 bases). CDR1 LNHDA and CDR2 SQIVND come from the germline V gene (reference sequence). The V and J ends lost 3 bases and 10 bases respectively, with 13 bases between them. The CDR3 loop spans 13 amino acids. CDR3 DNA sequence: TGTGCCAGTAGTATTGAATATCGGGGGGAGCAGTTCTTC. It specifies CASSIEYRGEQFF.

This clonotype appeared once. V gene TRBV13 combines with J gene TRBJ2-3; D is tentatively TRBD1 or TRBD2 (5 bases each). The CDR3 totals 17 residues. Germline V CDR1 and CDR2: PRHDT, FYEKMQ (reference sequence). V was trimmed by 0 bases and J by 0 bases, leaving 13 bases between them. Written as DNA, the CDR3 is TGTGCCAGCAGCTTAGGGGTCGGGGCCGCCAGCACAGATACGCAGTATTTT. Residues: CASSLGVGAASTDTQYF.

V and J are TRBV20-1 and TRBJ2-7; D is unresolved. Germline-derived CDR1 and CDR2 are DFQATT and SNEGSKA (reference sequence). V was pared by 0 bases and J by 2 bases, with 8 bases between. The CDR3 runs to 13 residues. CDR3 nucleotides: TGCAGTGCTAGAGACAGCTTTGCCTACGAGCAGTACTTC. Amino acids: CSARDSFAYEQYF.

J is TRBJ2-1 and V is TRBV7-2, with 7 nucleotides matching TRBD1. The CDR3 spans 14 residues. In germline, CDR1 is SGHTA, CDR2 FQGNSA. Unmatched junction bases numbered 3, after V lost 1 base and J lost 6 bases. In DNA, the CDR3 is TGTGCCAGCAGCTTAGTAAGGGGGCCCAATGAGCAGTTCTTC. Its translation: CASSLVRGPNEQFF.

This clonotype was detected only a few times. The chain combines TRBV12-3 or TRBV12-4 with TRBJ2-7; D is possibly TRBD2 (6 bases). V shed 0 bases and J shed 4 bases, with 7 bases lying between them. This CDR3 is 13 amino acids long. The CDR3 is CASSLAEGYEQYF. DNA of the CDR3: TGTGCCAGCAGTTTAGCGGAGGGTTACGAGCAGTACTTC.